This TCR beta chain is drawn from a study of blood T cell repertoires in COVID-19 (dated by TCRdb to the early 2020s). Broadly, across the study: Collaborator samples came from the United States, Italy and Spain and covered acute and convalescent phases of COVID-19. The material from the prospective study consisted of cDNA or gDNA derived from T cells, B-cell-depleted T cells, or PBMCs. Subjects who had been exposed to COVID-19, were actively infected with it, or had recovered from it provided the deeply sampled blood TCRbeta repertoires that made up the dataset. A freely available public database, intended as a resource for researchers studying the immune response to SARS-CoV-2, is where the repertoires were released. The samples were drawn from the first 160 participants of the ongoing ImmuneRACE study and from under 1,500 subjects provided by 6 global collaborators. Sample metadata almost always included a de-identified subject ID, COVID-19 status, age in years and sex. Where available, HLA class I and class II types were taken from metadata supplied by the sample provider and were not determined by assay-based typing. Beyond this particular receptor, the publication reports: Clinical and demographic metadata were provided uncurated, with the amount varying by source and participant.

Note on this clone: Its antigen is not yet known. Per-base quality was not reported, and no clone a single base away is much larger than it.

TCRbeta CDR3 regions were amplified from genomic DNA by means of the immunoSEQ Assay, a bias-controlled multiplex PCR. Per the authors' processing: Nucleated cell counts per sample were estimated from amplification of reference gene primers within the assay. To quantify the absolute abundance of each unique TCRbeta CDR3 rearrangement, sequence reads were collapsed and filtered. Productive Simpson clonality was computed per sample as the square root of Simpson's diversity index over productive rearrangements. Imported from immuneACCESS, the table was reduced by TCRdb to in-frame sequences with V and J called. These copies leave out some clones; in studies compared against another copy, an unresolved V gene accounts for under half, and the cause of the remainder is not known. That table is the source of V, J and clone size, and D and trimming were worked out from the DNA. In this sample the table shows some 110,000 clones, 85% of which occur a single time. Of the sample, 3.5% to 5% falls within the top ten clones.

Whole blood was collected in K2EDTA tubes by collaborating institutions according to the institutions' own protocols. Collaborator samples were shipped for TCRbeta analysis as frozen whole blood, isolated PBMCs, or DNA extracted from either sample type. CDR1 and CDR2 are read off the germline V gene (reference sequence) as GTSNPN and SVGIG. V is reduced by 5 bases and J by 3 bases, leaving a spacing of 13 bases between them. The CDR3 holds 13 amino acids from the cysteine to the phenylalanine. Of the read, only the CDR3 DNA is kept; its 39 bases are in frame from base 1. This chain is built from TRBV30 and TRBJ1-1; tentative D gene TRBD1, with 6 bases matching. The clonotype originates from a man aged 45-65 years with acute or convalescent COVID-19. The sequencing input was peripheral blood. CDR3 region: CAWGGVYDTEAFF. The sequenced DNA: TGTGCCTGGGGGGGCGTATACGACACTGAAGCTTTCTTT. With the portions outside the CDR3 filled from the reference TRBV30 and TRBJ1-1 genes, the complete variable region becomes SQTIHQWPATLVQPVGSPLSLECTVEGTSNPNLYWYRQAAGRGLQLLFYSVGIGQISSEVPQNLSASRPQDRQFILSSKKLLLSDSGFYLCAWGGVYDTEAFFGQGTRLTVV.